Sequencing of this TCR beta chain was carried out in a study of T cells after yellow fever vaccination (dated by TCRdb to the late 2010s). At the level of the whole study: Libraries from fractions with low cell numbers were prepared with the SMART-Seq v4 Ultra Low Input RNA kit. Blood samples were taken at several timepoints before and after primary and secondary immunization, and bulk PBMC replicates and cell subsets were isolated. The cohort comprised two healthy male donors, one aged 18 to 29 and one aged 30 to 40 years. To follow T-cell clones before and after primary and booster YFV17D yellow fever vaccination, bulk TCR alpha and beta repertoires were sequenced over time. The paper as a whole reports these results and caveats: A small fraction of clonotypes appeared in both the CD4 and CD8 compartments, likely as a result of convergent recombination. The study included only two donors, which limits how far the findings can be generalized. The secondary T-cell response was weaker than the primary response but faster, peaking on day 5 instead of day 15. Most clones expanded after primary vaccination (roughly 96% of CD4 and roughly 90% of CD8) were re-detected after the booster, suggesting that broad memory maintenance occurred. Computational filtering was required because FACS-sorted repertoires could contain abundant contaminating clonotypes from the bulk population.

What this sample's treatment or condition label stands for: live attenuated yellow fever vaccine strain. PBMCs were isolated from peripheral blood using a standard Ficoll-Paque protocol. CD4 and CD8 T-cell fractions were isolated with Dynabeads CD4 and CD8 positive selection kits. TriZol was used to extract RNA from bulk PBMCs, from CD4 and CD8 fractions, and from dextramer-positive and dextramer-negative fractions. This clonotype was counted a few times. No antigen is known for it. It has no much larger one-base neighbor in the sample; base qualities were not kept. TCRdb lists the instrument as Illumina NovaSeq 6000. TCR cDNA was synthesized by 5'RACE template switching, which introduced a universal primer site and unique molecular identifiers. Priming for cDNA synthesis came from both the TCR alpha and TCR beta constant segments. Libraries were amplified in two PCR steps, with sample barcodes and sequencing adapters added in the second step. Sequencing of libraries was done on Illumina HiSeq 2500 (2x100 bp) or NovaSeq (2x150 bp). Processing in the source paper ran as follows. MIGEC was used to demultiplex reads and collapse the reads into UMI consensus sequences, and MiXCR was used for V(D)J alignment. Vaccine-responding clonotypes were defined with edgeR using replicate PBMC samples, requiring FDR below 0.01 and a log2 fold change above 5 up to day 15. Each bulk clonotype received a CD4 or CD8 identity based on whether the sequenced CD4 or CD8 repertoire contained that clonotype at higher abundance. TCRdb trimmed the raw reads at Q25, called clones with MiXCR and kept productive beta chains. Entries are consolidated by CDR3 protein sequence, retaining the most common genes and DNA. For this entry, the V and J calls and clone size follow TCRdb and not the study's own pipeline. Across this sample there are 100,000 to 150,000 distinct CDR3 sequences, with almost 9% seen only once. The ten largest clones add up to about 40% of the sample.

The CDR3 goes from the cysteine to the phenylalanine over 14 residues. Only the CDR3 DNA is retained, 42 bases long and in frame from the first base. V has 7 bases trimmed and J has 1 base trimmed; junction bases matching no gene number 5. Per the germline V gene, KGHDR is the CDR1 and SFDVKD is the CDR2. Recombination connected TRBV24-1 to TRBJ1-1; TRBD1 matches 7 bases in the middle. The receptor's source is a man between 18 and 29 years old who received the YFV17D yellow fever vaccine. The sample consisted of CD8+ T cells sorted from PBMCs, taken on the day of the yellow fever booster vaccination. CDR3 reads: CATRLDRPNTEAFF. The DNA reads as follows: TGTGCCACCAGGTTGGACAGGCCGAACACTGAAGCTTTCTTT.